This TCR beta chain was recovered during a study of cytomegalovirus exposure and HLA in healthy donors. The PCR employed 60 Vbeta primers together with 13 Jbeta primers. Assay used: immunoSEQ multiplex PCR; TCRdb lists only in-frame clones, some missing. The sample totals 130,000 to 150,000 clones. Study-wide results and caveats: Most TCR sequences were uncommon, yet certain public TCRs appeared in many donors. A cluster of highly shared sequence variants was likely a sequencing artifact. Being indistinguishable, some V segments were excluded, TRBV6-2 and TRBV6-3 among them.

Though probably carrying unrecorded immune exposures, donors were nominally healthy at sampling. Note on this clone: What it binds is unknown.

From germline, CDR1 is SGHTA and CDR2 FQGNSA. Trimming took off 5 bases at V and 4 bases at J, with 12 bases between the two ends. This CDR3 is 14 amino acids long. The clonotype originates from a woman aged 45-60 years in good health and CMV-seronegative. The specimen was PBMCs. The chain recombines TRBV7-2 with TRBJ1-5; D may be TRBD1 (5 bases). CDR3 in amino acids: CASSLRVGNQPQHF. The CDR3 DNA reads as TGTGCCAGCAGCCTCAGGGTAGGGAATCAGCCCCAGCATTTT.